A single sample gave rise to the 3 T cell receptor beta chains below, sequenced in a study of blood T cell repertoires in COVID-19 (TCRdb year 2020). The protocol used for the library was the immunoSEQ multiplex PCR assay. TCRdb took this table from immuneACCESS and kept in-frame rearrangements with V and J called. Such tables lack part of the clones; where checked against another copy, unresolved V genes explain under half of the gap, and the rest is unexplained. Recorded for this sample are about 340,000 clones; about 86% of them occurred a single time. The ten most abundant clones make up 2.5% to 3.5% of the sample. Sequencing used peripheral blood. Receptors were obtained from a young man with active or convalescent COVID-19.

The chain is built from TRBV7-3 and TRBJ2-1, with TRBD2 matching 9 bases. From germline, CDR1 is SGHTA and CDR2 FQGTGA. The CDR3 loop spans 16 amino acids. Trimming cost V 4 bases and J 4 bases; bases outside gene matches: 8. The CDR3 DNA follows: TGTGCCAGCAGCTCCTATAGCGGGAGAGGGTACAATGAGCAGTTCTTC. Translation gives CASSSYSGRGYNEQFF.

The chain recombines TRBV19 with TRBJ2-3, with D unclear. The germline CDR1 and CDR2 sequences are LNHDA and SQIVND (reference sequence). V dropped 1 base and J dropped 1 base, with 3 bases sitting between them. The CDR3 extends over 13 amino acids. DNA for the CDR3: TGTGCCAGTAGTATAGCTGGCACAGATACGCAGTATTTT. Translation: CASSIAGTDTQYF.

The chain carries TRBV5-1 and TRBJ1-2; possibly TRBD1 for D (5 bases). Trimming removed 3 bases at V and 7 bases at J, with 19 bases between. There are 15 residues in the CDR3. The V gene's germline CDR1 is SGHRS and CDR2 YFSETQ. The CDR3 loop is CASSSEIEGAVGYTF. The DNA for the CDR3 is TGCGCCAGCAGCTCGGAGATCGAAGGGGCGGTTGGCTACACCTTC.